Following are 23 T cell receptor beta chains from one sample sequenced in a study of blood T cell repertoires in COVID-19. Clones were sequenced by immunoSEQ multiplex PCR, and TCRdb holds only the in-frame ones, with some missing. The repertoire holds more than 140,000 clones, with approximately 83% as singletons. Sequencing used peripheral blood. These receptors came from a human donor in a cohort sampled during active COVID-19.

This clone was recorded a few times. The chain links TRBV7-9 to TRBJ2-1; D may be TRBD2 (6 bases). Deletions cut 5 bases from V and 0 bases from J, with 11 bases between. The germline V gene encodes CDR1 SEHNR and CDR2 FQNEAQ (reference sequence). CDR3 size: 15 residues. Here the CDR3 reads CASSERGSSYNEQFF. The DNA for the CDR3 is TGTGCCAGCAGCGAACGGGGGAGCTCCTACAATGAGCAGTTCTTC. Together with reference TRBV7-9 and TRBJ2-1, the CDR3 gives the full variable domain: DTGVSQNPRHKITKRGQNVTFRCDPISEHNRLYWYRQTLGQGPEFLTYFQNEAQLEKSRLLSDRFSAERPKGSFSTLEIQRTEQGDSAMYLCASSERGSSYNEQFFGPGTRLTVL.

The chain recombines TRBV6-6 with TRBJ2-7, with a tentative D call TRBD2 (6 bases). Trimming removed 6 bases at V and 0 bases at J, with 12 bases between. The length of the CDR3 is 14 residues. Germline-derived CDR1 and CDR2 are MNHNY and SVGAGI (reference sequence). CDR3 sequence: CASSLRRDSYEQYF. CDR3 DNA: TGTGCCAGCAGCCTAAGGAGGGACTCCTACGAGCAGTACTTC.

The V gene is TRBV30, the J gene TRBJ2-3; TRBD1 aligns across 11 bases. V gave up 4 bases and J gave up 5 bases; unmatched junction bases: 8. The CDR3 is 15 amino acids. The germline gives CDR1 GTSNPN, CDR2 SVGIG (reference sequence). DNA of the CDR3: TGTGCCTGGAATTCTGGGACAGGGGGACAAGATACGCAGTATTTT. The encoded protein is CAWNSGTGGQDTQYF.

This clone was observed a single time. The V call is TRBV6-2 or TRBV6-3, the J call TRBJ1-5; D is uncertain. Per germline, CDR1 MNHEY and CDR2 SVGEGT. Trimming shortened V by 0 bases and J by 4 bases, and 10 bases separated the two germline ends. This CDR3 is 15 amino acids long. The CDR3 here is CASSYSRVLNQPQHF. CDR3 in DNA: TGTGCCAGCAGTTACTCGAGGGTACTAAATCAGCCCCAGCATTTT.

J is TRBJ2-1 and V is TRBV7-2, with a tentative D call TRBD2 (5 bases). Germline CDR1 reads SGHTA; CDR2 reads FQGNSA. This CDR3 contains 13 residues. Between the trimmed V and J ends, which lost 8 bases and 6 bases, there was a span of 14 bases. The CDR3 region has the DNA TGTGCCAGCTTCGAGGGCCTGAGCAATGAGCAGTTCTTC. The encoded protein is CASFEGLSNEQFF.

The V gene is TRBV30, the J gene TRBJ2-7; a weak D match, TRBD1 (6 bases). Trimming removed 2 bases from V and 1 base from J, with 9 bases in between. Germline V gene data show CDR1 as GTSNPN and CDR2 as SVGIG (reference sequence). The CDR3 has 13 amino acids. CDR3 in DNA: TGTGCCTGGAGTCCGGGGACATCCTACGAGCAGTACTTC. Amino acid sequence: CAWSPGTSYEQYF.

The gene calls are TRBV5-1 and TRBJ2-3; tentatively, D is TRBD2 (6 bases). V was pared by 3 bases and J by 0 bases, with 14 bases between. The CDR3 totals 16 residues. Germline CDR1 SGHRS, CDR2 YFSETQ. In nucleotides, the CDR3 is TGCGCCAGCAGCTCCTCGGGACTTTCTAGCACAGATACGCAGTATTTT. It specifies CASSSSGLSSTDTQYF. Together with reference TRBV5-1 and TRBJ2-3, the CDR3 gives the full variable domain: KAGVTQTPRYLIKTRGQQVTLSCSPISGHRSVSWYQQTPGQGLQFLFEYFSETQRNKGNFPGRFSGRQFSNSRSEMNVSTLELGDSALYLCASSSSGLSSTDTQYFGPGTRLTVL.

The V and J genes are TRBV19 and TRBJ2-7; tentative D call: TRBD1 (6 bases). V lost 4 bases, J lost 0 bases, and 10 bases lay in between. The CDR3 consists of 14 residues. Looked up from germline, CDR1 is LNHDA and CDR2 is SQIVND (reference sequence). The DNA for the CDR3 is TGTGCCAGTAGTAGGAGGACAGACTCCTACGAGCAGTACTTC. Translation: CASSRRTDSYEQYF. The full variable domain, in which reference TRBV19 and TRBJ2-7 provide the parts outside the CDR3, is DGGITQSPKYLFRKEGQNVTLSCEQNLNHDAMYWYRQDPGQGLRLIYYSQIVNDFQKGDIAEGYSVSREKKESFPLTVTSAQKNPTAFYLCASSRRTDSYEQYFGPGTRLTVT.

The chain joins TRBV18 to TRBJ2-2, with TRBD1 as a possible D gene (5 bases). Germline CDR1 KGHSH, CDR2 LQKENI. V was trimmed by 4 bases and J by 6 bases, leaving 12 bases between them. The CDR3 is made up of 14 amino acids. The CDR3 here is CASSLARGAGELFF. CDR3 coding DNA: TGTGCCAGCTCACTCGCAAGGGGTGCCGGGGAGCTGTTTTTT.

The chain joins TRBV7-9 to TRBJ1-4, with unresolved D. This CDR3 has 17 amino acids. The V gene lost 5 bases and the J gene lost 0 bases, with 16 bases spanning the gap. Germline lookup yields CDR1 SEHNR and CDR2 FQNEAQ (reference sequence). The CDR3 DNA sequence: TGTGCCAGCAGCCAAGGCGTGCAGGTGGCAACTAATGAAAAACTGTTTTTT. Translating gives CASSQGVQVATNEKLFF.

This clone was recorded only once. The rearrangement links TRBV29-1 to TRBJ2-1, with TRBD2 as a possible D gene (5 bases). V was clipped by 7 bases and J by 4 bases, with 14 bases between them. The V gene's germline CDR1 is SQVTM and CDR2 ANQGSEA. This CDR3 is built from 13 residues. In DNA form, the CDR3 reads TGCAGCGCCGAGCGGACGTTTTACAATGAGCAGTTCTTC. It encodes CSAERTFYNEQFF.

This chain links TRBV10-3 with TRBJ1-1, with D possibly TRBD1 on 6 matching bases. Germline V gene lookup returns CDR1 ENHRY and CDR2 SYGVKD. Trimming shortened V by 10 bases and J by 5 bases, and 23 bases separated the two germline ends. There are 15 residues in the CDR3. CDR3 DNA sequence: TGTGCCACTGGGTTGCTGGGCGGGGGGCTTACTGAAGCTTTCTTT. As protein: CATGLLGGGLTEAFF.

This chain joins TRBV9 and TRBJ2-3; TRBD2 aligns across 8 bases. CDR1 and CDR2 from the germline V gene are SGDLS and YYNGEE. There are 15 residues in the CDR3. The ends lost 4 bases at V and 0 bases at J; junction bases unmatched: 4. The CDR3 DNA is TGTGCCAGCAGCCCCGCGGGAGGCAGCACAGATACGCAGTATTTT. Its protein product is CASSPAGGSTDTQYF.

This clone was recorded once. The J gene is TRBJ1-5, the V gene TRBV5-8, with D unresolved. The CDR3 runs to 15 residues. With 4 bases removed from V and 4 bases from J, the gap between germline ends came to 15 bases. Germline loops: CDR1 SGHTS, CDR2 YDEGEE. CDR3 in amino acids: CASSLSEPRNQPQHF. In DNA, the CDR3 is TGTGCCAGCAGCCTGAGCGAGCCCCGTAATCAGCCCCAGCATTTT.

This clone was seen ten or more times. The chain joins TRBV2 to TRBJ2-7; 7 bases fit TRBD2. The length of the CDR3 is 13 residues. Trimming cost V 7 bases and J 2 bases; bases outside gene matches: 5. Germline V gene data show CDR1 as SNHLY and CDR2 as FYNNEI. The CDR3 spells CASIGLGPYEQYF. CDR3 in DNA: TGTGCCAGCATTGGACTAGGACCCTACGAGCAGTACTTC.

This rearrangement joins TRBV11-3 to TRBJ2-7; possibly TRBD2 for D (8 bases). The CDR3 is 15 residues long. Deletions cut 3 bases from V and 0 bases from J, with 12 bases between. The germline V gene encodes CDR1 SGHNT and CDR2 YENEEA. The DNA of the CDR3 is TGTGCCAGCAGCTTTAGCGGGGACAGCTCCTACGAGCAGTACTTC. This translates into CASSFSGDSSYEQYF.

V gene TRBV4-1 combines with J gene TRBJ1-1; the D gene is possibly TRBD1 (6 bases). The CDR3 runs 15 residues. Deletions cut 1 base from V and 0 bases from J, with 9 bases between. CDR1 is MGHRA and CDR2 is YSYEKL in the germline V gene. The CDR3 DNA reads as TGCGCCAGCAGCCAAGTTGGGACATTGAACACTGAAGCTTTCTTT. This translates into CASSQVGTLNTEAFF.

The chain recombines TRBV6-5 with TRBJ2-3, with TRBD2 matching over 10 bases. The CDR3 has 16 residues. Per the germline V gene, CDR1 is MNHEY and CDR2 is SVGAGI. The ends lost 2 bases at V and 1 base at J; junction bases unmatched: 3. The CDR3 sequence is CASSYLGLAGTDTQYF. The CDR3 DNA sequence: TGTGCCAGCAGTTACCTTGGACTAGCGGGCACAGATACGCAGTATTTT.

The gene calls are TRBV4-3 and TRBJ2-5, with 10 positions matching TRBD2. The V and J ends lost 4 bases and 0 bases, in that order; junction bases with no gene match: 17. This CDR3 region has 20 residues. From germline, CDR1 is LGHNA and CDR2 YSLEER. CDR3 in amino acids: CASSLRGLAGVGEYQETQYF. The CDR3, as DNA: TGCGCCAGCAGCCTTAGAGGGCTAGCGGGAGTGGGGGAGTACCAAGAGACCCAGTACTTC.

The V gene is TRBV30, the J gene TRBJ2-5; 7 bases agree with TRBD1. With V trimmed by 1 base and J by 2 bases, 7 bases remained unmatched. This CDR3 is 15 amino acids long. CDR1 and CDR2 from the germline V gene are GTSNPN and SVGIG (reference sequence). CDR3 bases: TGTGCCTGGAGTGGCCCTTCGGGACAGCAAGAGACCCAGTACTTC. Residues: CAWSGPSGQQETQYF. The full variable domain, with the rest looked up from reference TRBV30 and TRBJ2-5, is SQTIHQWPATLVQPVGSPLSLECTVEGTSNPNLYWYRQAAGRGLQLLFYSVGIGQISSEVPQNLSASRPQDRQFILSSKKLLLSDSGFYLCAWSGPSGQQETQYFGPGTRLLVL.

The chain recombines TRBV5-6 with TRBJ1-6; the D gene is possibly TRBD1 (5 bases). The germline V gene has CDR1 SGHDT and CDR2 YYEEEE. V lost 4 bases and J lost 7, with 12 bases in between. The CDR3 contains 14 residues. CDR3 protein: CASSAYTGNSPLHF. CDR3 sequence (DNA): TGTGCCAGCAGCGCCTACACAGGAAATTCACCCCTCCACTTT.

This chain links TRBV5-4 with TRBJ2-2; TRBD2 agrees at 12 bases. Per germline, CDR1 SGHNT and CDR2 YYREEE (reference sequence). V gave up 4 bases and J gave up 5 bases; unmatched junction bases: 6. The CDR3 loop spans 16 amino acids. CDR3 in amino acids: CASSPPSGRATGELFF. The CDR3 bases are TGTGCCAGCAGCCCACCTAGCGGGAGGGCGACCGGGGAGCTGTTTTTT. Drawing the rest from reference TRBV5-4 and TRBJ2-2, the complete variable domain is ETGVTQSPTHLIKTRGQQVTLRCSSQSGHNTVSWYQQALGQGPQFIFQYYREEENGRGNFPPRFSGLQFPNYSSELNVNALELDDSALYLCASSPPSGRATGELFFGEGSRLTVL.

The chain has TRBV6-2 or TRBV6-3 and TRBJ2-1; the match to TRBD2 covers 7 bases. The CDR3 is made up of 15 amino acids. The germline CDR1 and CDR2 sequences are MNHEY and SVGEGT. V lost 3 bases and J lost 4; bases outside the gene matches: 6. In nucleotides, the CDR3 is TGTGCCAGCAGTTATGCGGACGGGGGGTACAATGAGCAGTTCTTC. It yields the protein CASSYADGGYNEQFF.